A single sample gave rise to the 23 T cell receptor beta chains below, sequenced in a study of human thymus T cells. Thymus pieces cut out during corrective heart surgery were the tissue that was used. Libraries were prepared by immunoSEQ multiplex PCR; TCRdb keeps only in-frame clonotypes and omits some of them. The sample has tens of thousands of clones, 90% to 95% seen once; the top ten hold around 0.034%. The sequenced material came from thymus tissue. These receptors came from a girl under two years old with a congenital heart defect but otherwise immunologically healthy.

The chain carries TRBV2 and TRBJ2-7; 10 bases map to TRBD1. CDR1 and CDR2 from the germline V gene are SNHLY and FYNNEI. The CDR3 has 13 amino acids. Trimming at V came to 6 bases and at J to 5 bases, leaving 4 bases not matched to a gene. CDR3 nucleotides: TGTGCCAGCAGGCGCGGGACAGGGGACGAGCAGTACTTC. As protein: CASRRGTGDEQYF.

CDR3 protein: CASSLMNREGLSGRASGELFF. CDR3 DNA sequence: TGTGCCAGCAGTTTAATGAACAGGGAGGGTCTTTCCGGGAGGGCCTCCGGGGAGCTGTTTTTT. The chain uses TRBV27 and TRBJ2-2; 8 nucleotides match TRBD2. Germline assignment: CDR1 MNHEY and CDR2 SMNVEV (reference sequence). The CDR3 consists of 21 residues. V lost 2 bases to trimming and J lost 6 bases; unmatched junction nucleotides: 23.

J is TRBJ2-2 and V is TRBV7-3, with D possibly being TRBD1 or TRBD2 (6 bases each). V shed 1 base and J shed 1 base, with 19 bases lying between them. Germline assignment: CDR1 SGHTA and CDR2 FQGTGA. CDR3 length: 19 amino acids. CDR3 sequence (DNA): TGTGCCAGCAGCTTAAGGGGGGCACCTCAAACAGGGAACACCGGGGAGCTGTTTTTT. It is translated as CASSLRGAPQTGNTGELFF.

This clone occurred once. The J gene is TRBJ2-3, the V gene TRBV2, with D tentatively TRBD2 (5 bases). Germline V gene data show CDR1 as SNHLY and CDR2 as FYNNEI. The CDR3 consists of 15 residues. Trimming removed 0 bases at V and 4 bases at J, with 11 bases between. CDR3 DNA sequence: TGTGCCAGCAGTGAAGCGGGAGAGATGGCAGATACGCAGTATTTT. As protein: CASSEAGEMADTQYF. Based on the CDR3 plus reference TRBV2 and TRBJ2-3, the full variable domain is EPEVTQTPSHQVTQMGQEVILRCVPISNHLYFYWYRQILGQKVEFLVSFYNNEISEKSEIFDDQFSVERPDGSNFTLKIRSTKLEDSAMYFCASSEAGEMADTQYFGPGTRLTVL.

The V and J genes are TRBV6-5 and TRBJ2-7, with TRBD1 as a possible D gene (6 bases). The CDR3 has 14 amino acids. Trimming stripped 0 bases from V and 4 bases from J, with 10 bases between. Germline V gene sequence: CDR1 MNHEY, CDR2 SVGAGI. CDR3 sequence: CASSYSSRGYEQYF. CDR3 coding DNA: TGTGCCAGCAGTTACTCATCCAGGGGATACGAGCAGTACTTC.

This chain connects TRBV29-1 to TRBJ2-1, with 10 bases aligning to TRBD2. Germline V gene data show CDR1 as SQVTM and CDR2 as ANQGSEA. The junction had 7 bases not matched to a gene; V was cut back by 8 bases and J by 6 bases. This CDR3 spans 13 amino acids. CDR3 in DNA: TGCAGCATAGGGGCTAGCGGGAGCAATGAGCAGTTCTTC. Translation gives CSIGASGSNEQFF.

V and J are TRBV7-9 and TRBJ1-4, with D possibly TRBD1 on 6 matching bases. The V gene lost 4 bases and the J gene lost 8 bases, with 14 bases spanning the gap. The CDR3 loop spans 14 amino acids. CDR1 and CDR2 from the germline V gene are SEHNR and FQNEAQ (reference sequence). The CDR3 protein is CASSSGTRGEKLFF. The CDR3 bases are TGTGCCAGCAGCTCCGGGACAAGAGGCGAAAAACTGTTTTTT.

The rearrangement uses TRBV4-2 and TRBJ2-7; D possibly corresponds to TRBD1 (6 bases). From germline, CDR1 is LGHNA and CDR2 YNFKEQ. The CDR3 runs 14 residues. The V gene lost 1 base and the J gene lost 0 bases, with 7 bases spanning the gap. The CDR3 reads CASSQGTASYEQYF. The CDR3 nucleotides read TGTGCCAGCAGCCAAGGGACAGCCTCCTACGAGCAGTACTTC.

The V call is TRBV28, the J call TRBJ2-1; TRBD2 matches at 7 bases. V shed 5 bases, J shed 5 bases, and the junction held 9 bases outside the gene matches. Germline V gene sequence: CDR1 MDHEN, CDR2 SYDVKM. The CDR3 spans 15 residues. The CDR3 reads CASSISGIGNNEQFF. CDR3 bases: TGTGCCAGCAGTATAAGCGGGATAGGGAACAATGAGCAGTTCTTC.

This chain joins TRBV5-5 and TRBJ2-5; TRBD2 matches 8 bases. The V gene end was trimmed by 1 base and the J gene end by 3 bases; junction bases not matched to a gene: 14. The CDR3 consists of 18 residues. Looked up from germline, CDR1 is SGHKS and CDR2 is YYEKEE (reference sequence). In DNA form, the CDR3 reads TGTGCCAGCAGCTTGAGGCTAGCGGGCCCCAACATTAAAGAGACCCAGTACTTC. Translation gives CASSLRLAGPNIKETQYF. Complete variable domain (other parts from reference TRBV5-5 and TRBJ2-5): DAGVTQSPTHLIKTRGQQVTLRCSPISGHKSVSWYQQVLGQGPQFIFQYYEKEERGRGNFPDRFSARQFPNYSSELNVNALLLGDSALYLCASSLRLAGPNIKETQYFGPGTRLLVL.

The rearrangement links TRBV2 to TRBJ1-1; D not certain. The CDR3 runs to 15 residues. V was trimmed by 6 bases and J by 6 bases, leaving 20 bases between them. The germline V gene encodes CDR1 SNHLY and CDR2 FYNNEI. CDR3 bases: TGTGCCAGCAGGGTCTCGGTGGGCCACCACTCTGAAGCTTTCTTT. Translation: CASRVSVGHHSEAFF.

Comments on this clone: The junction and the germline gene differ at one end; a read error may be behind it. The gene calls are TRBV4-3 and TRBJ2-1, with D perhaps TRBD1 or TRBD2 (6 bases each). This CDR3 is built from 14 residues. From germline, CDR1 is LGHNA and CDR2 YSLEER. The CDR3: CASSQVLAAETGFF. The CDR3 nucleotides read TGCGCCAGCAGTCAAGTATTAGCGGCTGAGACAGGGTTCTTC.

CDR3 sequence reads: CASSLTSGTYNEQFF. The DNA for the CDR3 is TGCGCCAGCAGTCTGACTAGCGGTACCTACAATGAGCAGTTCTTC. The chain combines TRBV4-1 with TRBJ2-1; the match to TRBD2 covers 9 bases. V was pared by 6 bases and J by 2 bases, with 5 bases of the junction left unmatched. Germline CDR1 MGHRA, CDR2 YSYEKL. The CDR3 loop spans 15 amino acids.

A remark on this clone: The germline gene is not matched at one end of the junction; a read error may be the cause. The chain has TRBV6-1 and TRBJ1-3; D not certain. This CDR3 has 17 amino acids. The germline CDR1 and CDR2 sequences are MNHNS and SASEGT. The CDR3 loop reads CASREGPGGSSGNTIYF. In DNA, the CDR3 is TGTGCCAGCAGGGAAGGCCCGGGAGGGAGCTCTGGAAACACCATATATTTT.

The rearrangement uses TRBV5-6 and TRBJ1-2; 7 nucleotides match TRBD1. With 0 bases clipped from V and 1 base from J, the junction kept 6 bases outside the gene matches. This CDR3 is 16 amino acids long. Looked up from germline, CDR1 is SGHDT and CDR2 is YYEEEE. The CDR3 region has the DNA TGTGCCAGCAGCTTGGAGTCACAGGGGCGTAACTATGGCTACACCTTC. It specifies CASSLESQGRNYGYTF.

J is TRBJ1-2 and V is TRBV5-3, with 7 bases lining up with TRBD1. TRBV5-3 is sorted into the ORF group, with uncertain function. V lost 0 bases to trimming and J lost 8 bases; unmatched junction nucleotides: 10. This CDR3 contains 15 residues. The CDR3 DNA sequence: TGTGCCAGAAGCTTGGGGCACCACAGGGGAGCGGGCTACACCTTC. It encodes CARSLGHHRGAGYTF.

The V call is TRBV6-4, the J call TRBJ1-2; TRBD1 might be the D (5 bases). The V and J ends lost 2 bases and 6 bases respectively, with 19 bases between them. CDR1 is MRHNA and CDR2 is SNTAGT in the germline V gene. The CDR3 sequence is 16 residues long. The CDR3 region is CASSDGGDSGRDGYTF. CDR3 sequence (DNA): TGTGCCAGCAGTGACGGTGGAGACAGCGGGCGTGATGGCTACACCTTC.

The count of this clone is one. The V and J genes are TRBV11-1 and TRBJ2-1, with TRBD2 matching 9 bases. The V segment lost 3 bases and the J segment 0 bases; nucleotides outside the gene matches: 12. Germline values: CDR1 SGHAT, CDR2 FQDESV (reference sequence). This CDR3 contains 19 residues. The CDR3 nucleotides are TGTGCCAGCAGCTTGTCCCTAGCGGGAATTAAAAGCTCCTACAATGAGCAGTTCTTC. Residues: CASSLSLAGIKSSYNEQFF.

The chain combines TRBV29-1 with TRBJ1-1; 7 nucleotides line up with TRBD1. Germline assignment: CDR1 SQVTM and CDR2 ANQGSEA. J gave up 0 bases and V 7 bases, and 5 bases lay outside the gene matches. This CDR3 is built from 13 residues. The chain's CDR3 is CSGGRGVNTEAFF. The CDR3 DNA reads as TGCAGCGGGGGCAGGGGGGTGAACACTGAAGCTTTCTTT.

This rearrangement joins TRBV6-1 to TRBJ2-1; the D gene is possibly TRBD2 (6 bases). The germline gives CDR1 MNHNS, CDR2 SASEGT. V dropped 3 bases and J dropped 0 bases, with 21 bases sitting between them. This CDR3 is built from 19 residues. The CDR3 here is CASSDLKNFDGSSYNEQFF. CDR3 DNA sequence: TGTGCCAGCAGTGACCTCAAAAACTTCGACGGGAGCTCCTACAATGAGCAGTTCTTC.

This rearrangement joins TRBV19 to TRBJ2-4; D not resolved. The CDR3 is 14 amino acids. Looked up from germline, CDR1 is LNHDA and CDR2 is SQIVND (reference sequence). With 6 bases removed from V and 0 bases from J, the gap between germline ends came to 9 bases. For the CDR3, the DNA is TGTGCCAGTAGAGACCATCTAGCCAAAAACATTCAGTACTTC. Its translation: CASRDHLAKNIQYF.

V usage is TRBV5-6 and J usage is TRBJ2-1; 8 bases match TRBD2. The germline V gene has CDR1 SGHDT and CDR2 YYEEEE. V was clipped by 0 bases and J by 1 base; unmatched bases: 9. This CDR3 region has 18 residues. The CDR3 DNA sequence: TGTGCCAGCAGCTTGGGCTCCTCCCAGCGGGGGTCCTACAATGAGCAGTTCTTC. It codes for CASSLGSSQRGSYNEQFF. The variable domain in full, with the rest retrieved from reference TRBV5-6 and TRBJ2-1, is DAGVTQSPTHLIKTRGQQVTLRCSPKSGHDTVSWYQQALGQGPQFIFQYYEEEERQRGNFPDRFSGHQFPNYSSELNVNALLLGDSALYLCASSLGSSQRGSYNEQFFGPGTRLTVL.

J is TRBJ2-1 and V is TRBV2, with unresolved D. Trimming cost V 8 bases and J 4 bases, with 21 bases left between them. Looked up from germline, CDR1 is SNHLY and CDR2 is FYNNEI. This CDR3 spans 16 amino acids. The CDR3 nucleotides are TGTGCCAGCGACGGTCATAGGACCGAGGCTTACAATGAGCAGTTCTTC. Encoded protein: CASDGHRTEAYNEQFF.